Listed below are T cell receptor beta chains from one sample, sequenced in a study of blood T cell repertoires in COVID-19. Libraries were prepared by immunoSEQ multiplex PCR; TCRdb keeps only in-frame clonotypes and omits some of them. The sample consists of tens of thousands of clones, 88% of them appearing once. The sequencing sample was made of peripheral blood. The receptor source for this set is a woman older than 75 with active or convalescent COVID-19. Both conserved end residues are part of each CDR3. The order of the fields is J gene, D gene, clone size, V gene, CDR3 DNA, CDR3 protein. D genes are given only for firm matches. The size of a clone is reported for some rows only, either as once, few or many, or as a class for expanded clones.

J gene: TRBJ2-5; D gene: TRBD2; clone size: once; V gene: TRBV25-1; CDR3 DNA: TGTGCCAGCAGTGACGGTAGGACTAGCGGAGAGACCCAGTACTTC; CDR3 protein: CASSDGRTSGETQYF
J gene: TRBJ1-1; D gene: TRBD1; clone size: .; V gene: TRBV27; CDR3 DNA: TGTGCCAGCAGTTTGAGGGGGCGCGGGACTGAAGCTTTCTTT; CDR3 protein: CASSLRGRGTEAFF
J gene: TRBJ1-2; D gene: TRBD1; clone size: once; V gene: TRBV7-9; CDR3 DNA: TGTGCCAGCAGCTTAGTGGGGGACAGGGGCGTTAACTATGGCTACACCTTC; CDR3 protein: CASSLVGDRGVNYGYTF
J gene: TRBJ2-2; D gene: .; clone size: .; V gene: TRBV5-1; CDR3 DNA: TGCGCCAGCAGCCCCAACAGGGACACCGGGGAGCTGTTTTTT; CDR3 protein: CASSPNRDTGELFF
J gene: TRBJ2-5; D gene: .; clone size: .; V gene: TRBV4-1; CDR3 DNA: TGCGCCAGCAGCCAAGTGGCAGGTCTTATGCAAGAGACCCAGTACTTC; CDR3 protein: CASSQVAGLMQETQYF
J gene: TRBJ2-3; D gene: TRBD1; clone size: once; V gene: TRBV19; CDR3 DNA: TGTGCCAGTAGTATGGACAGGTTCACAGATACGCAGTATTTT; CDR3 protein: CASSMDRFTDTQYF
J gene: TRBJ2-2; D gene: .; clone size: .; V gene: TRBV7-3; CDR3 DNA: TGTGCCAGCAGCTTCTACACCCGAGGGACCGGGGAGCTGTTTTTT; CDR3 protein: CASSFYTRGTGELFF
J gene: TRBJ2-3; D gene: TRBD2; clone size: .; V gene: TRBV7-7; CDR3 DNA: TGTGCCAGCAGTCCCAGCGGGGGTAGCACAGATACGCAGTATTTT; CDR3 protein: CASSPSGGSTDTQYF
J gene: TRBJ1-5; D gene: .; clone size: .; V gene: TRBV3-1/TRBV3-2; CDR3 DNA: TGTGCCAGCAGCCAAGGACAGAGTAGCAATCAGCCCCAGCATTTT; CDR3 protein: CASSQGQSSNQPQHF
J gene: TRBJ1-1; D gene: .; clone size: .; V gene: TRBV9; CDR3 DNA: TGTGCCAGCAGCGTAAGTCCAGAGAACACTGAAGCTTTCTTT; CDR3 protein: CASSVSPENTEAFF
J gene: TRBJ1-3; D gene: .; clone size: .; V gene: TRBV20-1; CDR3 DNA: TGCAGTGCTAGTCGGAGCAACTCTGGAAACACCATATATTTT; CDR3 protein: CSASRSNSGNTIYF
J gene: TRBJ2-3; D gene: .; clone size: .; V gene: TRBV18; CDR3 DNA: TGTGCCAGCTCACCACCGACAGAGTACACAGATACGCAGTATTTT; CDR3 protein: CASSPPTEYTDTQYF
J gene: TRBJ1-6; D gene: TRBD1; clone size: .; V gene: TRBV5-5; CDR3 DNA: TGTGCCAGCAGCTTGGCCGGGACAGGGGCTAATTCACCCCTCCACTTT; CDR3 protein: CASSLAGTGANSPLHF
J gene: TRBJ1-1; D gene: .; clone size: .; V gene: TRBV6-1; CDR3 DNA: TGTGCCAGCAGTGAAAGTACGACGGGGAACACTGAAGCTTTCTTT; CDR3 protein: CASSESTTGNTEAFF
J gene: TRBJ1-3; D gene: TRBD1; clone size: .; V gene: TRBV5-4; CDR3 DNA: TGTGCCAGCAGCTTGGGACAGGGGGAAAACACCATATATTTT; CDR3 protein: CASSLGQGENTIYF
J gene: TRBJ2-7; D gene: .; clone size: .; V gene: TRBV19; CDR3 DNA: TGTGCCAGTAGTATCTGGGGCCGGGTTCGAGACGAGCAGTACTTC; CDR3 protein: CASSIWGRVRDEQYF
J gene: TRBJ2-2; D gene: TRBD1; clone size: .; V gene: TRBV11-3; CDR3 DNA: TGTGCCAGCAGCCCTGGTTTGTGGGACAGGGGAGACACCGGGGAGCTGTTTTTT; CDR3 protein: CASSPGLWDRGDTGELFF
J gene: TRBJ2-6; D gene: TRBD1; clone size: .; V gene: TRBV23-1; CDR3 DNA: TGCGCCAGCACGCCCGGACAGGGGGTTTCTGGGGCCAACGTCCTGACTTTC; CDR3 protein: CASTPGQGVSGANVLTF
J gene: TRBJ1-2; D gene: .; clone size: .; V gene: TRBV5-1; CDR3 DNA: TGCGCCAGCAGCTTGACCCTGAACGCGGGGTCTAACTATGGCTACACCTTC; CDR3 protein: CASSLTLNAGSNYGYTF
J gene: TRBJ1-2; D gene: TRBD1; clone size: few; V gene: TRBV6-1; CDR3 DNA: TGTGCCAGCAGTGACGGGGACAGTAGAGGCTACACCTTC; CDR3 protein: CASSDGDSRGYTF
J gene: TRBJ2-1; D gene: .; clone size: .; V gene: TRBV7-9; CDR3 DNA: TGTGCCAGCACCCCGGGATTACGACAGGAGAATTTTTACAATGAGCAGTTCTTC; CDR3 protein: CASTPGLRQENFYNEQFF
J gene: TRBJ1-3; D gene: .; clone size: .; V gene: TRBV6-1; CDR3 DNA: TGTGCCAGCAGTGAATTTGCGGGGGCTAGTGGAAACACCATATATTTT; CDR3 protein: CASSEFAGASGNTIYF
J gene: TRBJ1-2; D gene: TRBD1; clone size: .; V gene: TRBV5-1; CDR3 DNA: TGCGCCAGCAGCGTGGGAGGGGGCCAAGGCTACACCTTC; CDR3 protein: CASSVGGGQGYTF
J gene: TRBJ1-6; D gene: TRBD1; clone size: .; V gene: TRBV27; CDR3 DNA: TGTGCCAGCAGTTTCAAACAGGGGGCTCGGAATTCACCCCTCCACTTT; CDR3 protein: CASSFKQGARNSPLHF
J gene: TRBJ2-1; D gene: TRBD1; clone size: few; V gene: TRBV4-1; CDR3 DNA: TGCGCCAGCAGCCGGACAGGGGATGAGCAGTTCTTC; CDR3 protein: CASSRTGDEQFF
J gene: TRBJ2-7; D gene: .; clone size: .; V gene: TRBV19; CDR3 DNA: TGTGCCAGTAGTCCTCAGGGAAGCTCCTACGAGCAGTACTTC; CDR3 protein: CASSPQGSSYEQYF